This entry is about one TCR beta chain. Its matching antigen is unknown. CD4+ or CD8+ T cells were sorted as naive CD45RA+ or memory CD45RO+. This CDR3 contains 16 residues. Per the germline V gene, CDR1 is SGHDT and CDR2 is YYEEEE. With 4 bases clipped from V and 7 bases from J, the junction kept 13 bases outside the gene matches. The table came from immunoSEQ multiplex PCR; TCRdb's copy has only in-frame clones and leaves some out. The sample holds under 40,000 clones; 75% to 95% are singletons and the top ten take approximately 0.11%. This entry is derived from a study of regulatory dendritic cells for organ transplantation. General study findings and limits: Naive T cells showed high diversity, memory cells less, memory CD8+ least. The most alloreactive TCR clonotypes were found in resting memory CD8+ cells.

Sequences were obtained from naive CD8+ T cells from blood. Subset denoted: CD45RA+ naive T cells. The sequence was collected from a human donor in good health. The chain carries TRBV5-6 and TRBJ1-2, with 10 bases matching TRBD1. CDR3 amino acids: CASSNEYPGTGVGYTF. DNA of the CDR3: TGTGCCAGCAGCAACGAATACCCGGGGACAGGGGTTGGCTACACCTTC. Complete variable domain (other parts from reference TRBV5-6 and TRBJ1-2): DAGVTQSPTHLIKTRGQQVTLRCSPKSGHDTVSWYQQALGQGPQFIFQYYEEEERQRGNFPDRFSGHQFPNYSSELNVNALLLGDSALYLCASSNEYPGTGVGYTFGSGTRLTVV.